The sequence of this TCR beta chain was determined in a study of radiation and T cells in renal cell carcinoma. Study-level results: Top 100 clonotypes averaged around 50% in irradiated versus around 40% in nephrectomy-only tumors. Dominant CDR3 motifs occupied more repertoire in irradiated than control tumors.

Indicated treatment: treatment-naive control, cytoreductive nephrectomy. The tumor was a clear cell renal cell carcinoma. Sequenced control tumors were from about ten males and several females, median age 57. With respect to this clone: The antigen is not known.

Some clones are missing from TCRdb's copy, which holds only in-frame ones; the method was immunoSEQ multiplex PCR. The table lists 20,000 to 25,000 clones, roughly 50% of them singletons. Between the trimmed V and J ends, which lost 3 bases and 1 base, there was a span of 6 bases. Germline V gene sequence: CDR1 SGHVS, CDR2 FNYEAQ. This CDR3 spans 13 amino acids. The chain has TRBV7-6 and TRBJ1-1; weak D call: TRBD1 (6 bases). This TCR came from a man aged 35 to 55 with renal cell carcinoma. Sequencing was performed on tumor tissue, taken from a patient whose treatment was nephrectomy without radiotherapy. Here the CDR3 DNA reads TGTGCCAGCAGCTTGGGACAGAACACTGAAGCTTTCTTT. This gives the protein CASSLGQNTEAFF.